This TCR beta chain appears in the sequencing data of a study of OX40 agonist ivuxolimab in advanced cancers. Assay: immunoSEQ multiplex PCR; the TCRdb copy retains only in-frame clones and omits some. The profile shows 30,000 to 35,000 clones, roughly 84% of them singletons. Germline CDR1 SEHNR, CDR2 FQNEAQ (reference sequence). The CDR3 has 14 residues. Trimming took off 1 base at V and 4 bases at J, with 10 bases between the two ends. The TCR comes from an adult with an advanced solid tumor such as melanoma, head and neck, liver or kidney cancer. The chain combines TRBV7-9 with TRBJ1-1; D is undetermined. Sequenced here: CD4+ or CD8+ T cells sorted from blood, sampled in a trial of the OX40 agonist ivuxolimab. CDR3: CASSLDSAGTEAFF. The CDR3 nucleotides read TGTGCCAGCAGCTTAGACTCGGCGGGCACTGAAGCTTTCTTT.